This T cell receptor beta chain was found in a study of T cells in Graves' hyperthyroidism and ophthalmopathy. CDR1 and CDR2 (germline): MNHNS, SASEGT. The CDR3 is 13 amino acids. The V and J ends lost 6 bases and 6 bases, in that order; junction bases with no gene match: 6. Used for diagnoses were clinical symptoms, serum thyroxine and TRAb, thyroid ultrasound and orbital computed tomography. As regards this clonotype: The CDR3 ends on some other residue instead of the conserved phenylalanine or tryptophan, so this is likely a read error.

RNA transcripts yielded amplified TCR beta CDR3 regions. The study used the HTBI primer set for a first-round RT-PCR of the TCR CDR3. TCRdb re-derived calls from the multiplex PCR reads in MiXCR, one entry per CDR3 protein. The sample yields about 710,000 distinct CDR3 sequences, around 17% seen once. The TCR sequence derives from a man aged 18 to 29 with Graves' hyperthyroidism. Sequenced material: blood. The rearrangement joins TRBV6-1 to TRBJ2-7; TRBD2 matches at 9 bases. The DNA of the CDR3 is TGTGCCAGCAGAGGGACTAGCTCCCTCGAGCAGTACCTC. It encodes CASRGTSSLEQYL.